What follows is one TCR beta chain and its context. Authors' data handling: Amplification from reference gene primers served as the basis for estimated nucleated cell counts. Profiling relied on immunoSEQ multiplex PCR, and the TCRdb table lists in-frame clones only, not all of them. Clone size and the V and J calls come from that table; the DNA yielded D and trimming. The table records about 81,000 clones, roughly 90% of them present only once. The CDR3 is 16 amino acids. J lost 0 bases, V lost 3 bases, and 3 bases had no gene match. Germline CDR1 and CDR2: LNHNV and YYDKDF (reference sequence). The data were taken from a study of blood T cell repertoires in COVID-19.

The origin of this receptor is a man between 65 and 85 years old with active or convalescent COVID-19. The rearrangement joins TRBV15 to TRBJ1-4; TRBD1 matches 8 bases. The sequencing input was peripheral blood. The CDR3 loop is CATSRETGATNEKLFF. As DNA, the CDR3 is TGTGCCACCAGCAGGGAGACAGGGGCAACTAATGAAAAACTGTTTTTT. The full variable domain, in which reference TRBV15 and TRBJ1-4 provide the parts outside the CDR3, is DAMVIQNPRYQVTQFGKPVTLSCSQTLNHNVMYWYQQKSSQAPKLLFHYYDKDFNNEADTPDNFQSRRPNTSFCFLDIRSPGLGDTAMYLCATSRETGATNEKLFFGSGTQLSVL.